One and the same sample provided the 23 T cell receptor beta chains below, sequenced in a study of CD8+ T cells in alopecia areata. As to treatment: oral pan-JAK inhibitor, 5-10 mg twice daily. TCR sequencing used cDNA made by reverse transcription of extracted RNA. Profiled with immunoSEQ multiplex PCR; TCRdb holds only in-frame clones, not every one. The sample has approximately 280,000 clones; about 62% are singletons. The source was CD4+ T cells sorted from blood, collected at week 24, from a patient treated with tofacitinib. The receptors originated from a human donor with alopecia areata.

V usage is TRBV7-2 and J usage is TRBJ2-3, with a possible D match to TRBD2 (5 bases). This CDR3 comprises 13 residues. Germline V gene lookup returns CDR1 SGHTA and CDR2 FQGNSA. Deletions cut 5 bases from V and 6 bases from J, with 12 bases between. In DNA form, the CDR3 reads TGTGCCAGCAGCGCCGACTATCGGGATACGCAGTATTTT. Protein sequence: CASSADYRDTQYF.

The V gene is TRBV15, the J gene TRBJ1-1; no clear D. V lost 1 base, J lost 4 bases, and 4 bases lay in between. Germline V gene sequence: CDR1 LNHNV, CDR2 YYDKDF (reference sequence). This CDR3 comprises 12 residues. Here the CDR3 DNA reads TGTGCCACCAGCAGAGCGGGCACTGAAGCTTTCTTT. It encodes CATSRAGTEAFF.

This clone was picked up a small number of times. The chain links TRBV27 to TRBJ1-1, with D uncertain. The germline CDR1 and CDR2 sequences are MNHEY and SMNVEV (reference sequence). Trimming took off 6 bases at V and 0 bases at J, with 11 bases between the two ends. There are 14 residues in the CDR3. For the CDR3, the DNA is TGTGCCAGCAGCCGCAGGTCAATGAACACTGAAGCTTTCTTT. Protein: CASSRRSMNTEAFF.

The chain uses TRBV5-1 and TRBJ1-2; D is uncertain. The CDR3 totals 15 residues. Trimming removed 1 base from V and 5 bases from J, with 15 bases in between. Per the germline V gene, CDR1 is SGHRS and CDR2 is YFSETQ. CDR3 bases: TGCGCCAGCAGCTTGTCGCCAGTGGCTATGTATGGCTACACCTTC. Translation: CASSLSPVAMYGYTF.

The V call is TRBV29-1, the J call TRBJ1-6; D is unclear. The CDR3 is 12 amino acids. V gave up 6 bases and J gave up 7 bases, with 10 bases separating them. Germline CDR1 reads SQVTM; CDR2 reads ANQGSEA. The CDR3 DNA is TGCAGCGTGCGTATGGGGAATTCACCCCTCCACTTT. This codes for CSVRMGNSPLHF.

The chain combines TRBV15 with TRBJ2-5; D is ambiguous. Deletions cut 8 bases from V and 2 bases from J, with 12 bases between. Germline CDR1 LNHNV, CDR2 YYDKDF (reference sequence). The CDR3 sequence is 13 residues long. CDR3 region: CATHNLLQETQYF. The CDR3 nucleotides are TGTGCCACCCATAACCTGTTACAAGAGACCCAGTACTTC.

Notes on this clone: An end of the junction does not agree with germline; a read error may underlie this. The rearrangement links TRBV2 to TRBJ2-6; the D gene is possibly TRBD1 (6 bases). CDR1 is SNHLY, CDR2 FYNNEI, per germline. The CDR3 is 13 amino acids. DNA of the CDR3: TGTGCCAGCAGTGAAACTGTGGGGACACGGAGAAGATTC. It codes for CASSETVGTRRRF.

This clone was counted between two and nine times. The chain recombines TRBV30 with TRBJ1-6; D gene ambiguous. The V gene lost 0 bases and the J gene lost 9 bases, with 15 bases spanning the gap. The CDR3 runs to 15 residues. Per germline, CDR1 GTSNPN and CDR2 SVGIG (reference sequence). The CDR3: CAWSVEAREGSPLHF. CDR3 in DNA: TGTGCCTGGAGTGTGGAGGCGAGAGAAGGTTCACCCCTCCACTTT.

This rearrangement joins TRBV29-1 to TRBJ1-4; D perhaps matches TRBD1 (6 bases). V lost 4 bases, J lost 5 bases, and 14 bases lay in between. CDR1 is SQVTM and CDR2 is ANQGSEA in the germline V gene. The CDR3 totals 14 residues. The CDR3 sequence is CSVAQTGENEKLFF. CDR3 coding DNA: TGCAGCGTTGCTCAGACAGGAGAGAATGAAAAACTGTTTTTT.

This clone was recorded a few times. This chain uses TRBV2 with TRBJ2-2, with 8 bases matching TRBD1. CDR1 is SNHLY, CDR2 FYNNEI, per germline. The CDR3 totals 15 residues. J gave up 8 bases and V 4 bases, and 9 bases lay outside the gene matches. For the CDR3, the DNA is TGTGCCAGCAGTGGGACAGGGAGCGTCGCAGGGGAGCTGTTTTTT. Residues: CASSGTGSVAGELFF.

Only a few counts were recorded for this clone. The chain carries TRBV4-1 and TRBJ1-2; a possible D gene is TRBD1 (5 bases). This CDR3 has 13 residues. Trimming shortened V by 3 bases and J by 4 bases, and 9 bases separated the two germline ends. The V gene's germline CDR1 is MGHRA and CDR2 YSYEKL. The CDR3 bases are TGCGCCAGCAGCCAGGGGGGGGGCTATGGCTACACCTTC. The encoded protein is CASSQGGGYGYTF.

Concerning this clone itself: The junction differs from germline at one of its ends, possibly a read error. The chain couples TRBV30 to TRBJ1-5; D call uncertain. CDR1 is GTSNPN and CDR2 is SVGIG in the germline V gene (reference sequence). This CDR3 comprises 13 residues. CDR3 protein: CAWSSLLNQPRHF. The CDR3 bases are TGTGCCTGGAGTTCCCTTTTGAATCAGCCCCGGCATTTT.

This clone was seen just once. Written as DNA, the CDR3 is TGTGCCAGCAGTAACGGACAGGGCACCGGGGAGCTGTTTTTT. Translating gives CASSNGQGTGELFF. This chain uses TRBV5-4 with TRBJ2-2, with 8 nucleotides matching TRBD1. This CDR3 spans 14 amino acids. Losses at the gene ends were 5 bases for V and 4 bases for J; bases not matched to a gene: 4. Looked up from germline, CDR1 is SGHNT and CDR2 is YYREEE (reference sequence). The whole variable domain, filled in from reference TRBV5-4 and TRBJ2-2, reads ETGVTQSPTHLIKTRGQQVTLRCSSQSGHNTVSWYQQALGQGPQFIFQYYREEENGRGNFPPRFSGLQFPNYSSELNVNALELDDSALYLCASSNGQGTGELFFGEGSRLTVL.

V is TRBV10-3 and J is TRBJ1-1; D is unclear. This CDR3 has 13 amino acids. Between the trimmed V and J ends, which lost 6 bases and 0 bases, there was a span of 8 bases. In germline, CDR1 is ENHRY, CDR2 SYGVKD. CDR3 protein: CAIRAAMNTEAFF. The CDR3 DNA reads as TGTGCCATCAGGGCAGCCATGAACACTGAAGCTTTCTTT.

This clone was picked up a small number of times. This chain connects TRBV14 to TRBJ1-1; D is uncertain. Looked up from germline, CDR1 is SGHDN and CDR2 is FVKESK. This CDR3 comprises 13 residues. V lost 1 base, J lost 1 base, and 4 bases lay in between. CDR3 sequence (DNA): TGTGCCAGCAGCCAAGTGGCGAACACTGAAGCTTTCTTT. Its translation is CASSQVANTEAFF.

The V and J genes are TRBV30 and TRBJ2-7; TRBD1 agrees at 9 bases. Germline V gene data show CDR1 as GTSNPN and CDR2 as SVGIG (reference sequence). V lost 0 bases, J lost 4 bases, and 4 bases stayed unmatched. The CDR3 contains 14 residues. CDR3 bases: TGTGCCTGGAGTGTAGGGACAGGGATGTACGAGCAGTACTTC. Residues: CAWSVGTGMYEQYF.

J is TRBJ1-5 and V is TRBV6-6, with D hard to call. Trimming pared 7 bases from V and 2 bases from J, leaving 9 bases between. CDR3 length: 13 amino acids. Germline CDR1 and CDR2: MNHNY and SVGAGI (reference sequence). This CDR3 is CASTTGGNQPQHF. The CDR3 DNA follows: TGTGCCAGCACGACTGGGGGCAATCAGCCCCAGCATTTT.

This clone was picked up a small number of times. J is TRBJ2-5 and V is TRBV11-2; weak D call: TRBD2 (6 bases). The germline V and J ends were trimmed by 1 base and 5 bases, with 8 bases remaining between them. Germline V gene lookup returns CDR1 SGHAT and CDR2 FQNNGV. This CDR3 contains 13 residues. In DNA form, the CDR3 reads TGTGCCAGCAGCTTAGTTCGGGGGGAGACCCAGTACTTC. It is translated as CASSLVRGETQYF.

In nucleotides, the CDR3 is TGCGCCAGCAGCCCAGCGGGGGGGCTTGAAGATACGCAGTATTTT. Protein: CASSPAGGLEDTQYF. The J gene is TRBJ2-3, the V gene TRBV4-1; the match to TRBD2 covers 10 bases. In germline, CDR1 is MGHRA, CDR2 YSYEKL. The J segment lost 5 bases and the V segment lost 4 bases, leaving 6 bases of the junction unmatched. The CDR3 loop spans 15 amino acids.

The rearrangement joins TRBV29-1 to TRBJ2-1; 8 bases are a match to TRBD1. V gave up 4 bases and J gave up 2 bases; unmatched junction bases: 4. Germline assignment: CDR1 SQVTM and CDR2 ANQGSEA. There are 14 residues in the CDR3. CDR3 sequence reads: CSVAPGGPYNEQFF. As DNA, the CDR3 is TGCAGCGTTGCACCAGGGGGCCCCTACAATGAGCAGTTCTTC.

This clone was seen only a few times. J is TRBJ2-3 and V is TRBV7-2, with 15 positions matching TRBD2. The CDR3 runs to 19 residues. In germline, CDR1 is SGHTA, CDR2 FQGNSA. V dropped 5 bases and J dropped 3; count of bases not matched to a gene: 12. The CDR3 region is CASSTPGTSGGPRTDTQYF. DNA of the CDR3: TGTGCCAGCAGCACCCCCGGGACTAGCGGGGGGCCGAGAACAGATACGCAGTATTTT.

The chain carries TRBV5-1 and TRBJ1-1, with D unresolved. There are 13 residues in the CDR3. Germline CDR1 is SGHRS and CDR2 is YFSETQ. Trimming left V 2 bases short and J 1 base short, with 6 bases between. The CDR3, as DNA: TGCGCCAGCAGCTTCGACAAGAACACTGAAGCTTTCTTT. Translated, it gives CASSFDKNTEAFF.

J is TRBJ2-7 and V is TRBV5-1; D perhaps matches TRBD2 (7 bases). CDR1 and CDR2 (germline): SGHRS, YFSETQ. The V gene lost 0 bases and the J gene lost 5 bases, with 12 bases spanning the gap. CDR3 length equals 14 residues. CDR3 amino acids: CASSLVQGGDEQYF. In DNA form, the CDR3 reads TGCGCCAGCAGCTTGGTACAGGGAGGGGACGAGCAGTACTTC.